This T cell receptor (beta chain) was recorded in a study of metastatic and nonmetastatic thyroid tumors. The wider study: Malignant and benign thyroid patients had repertoires compared in peripheral blood and tumor or nodule tissue. Notes on the study in general: Significantly greater TCR beta diversity was reportedly found in malignant thyroid tumors than in benign nodules (in blood and tumor).

Per the authors' pipeline: A classifier of distant metastasis in papillary thyroid cancer was built from CDR3 differences (across clinicopathological groups). MiXCR was used by TCRdb to re-call the PCR reads. None of the V and J calls come from the authors' own analysis; TCRdb made them. There are approximately 65,000 clones in the sample; roughly 4% occur only once, and under 25% lies in the top ten. This clone showed up many times. Its cognate antigen is unknown. Germline V gene sequence: CDR1 SGDLS, CDR2 YYNGEE. This CDR3 comprises 17 residues. V lost 0 bases and J lost 4, with 14 bases in between. Before thyroid surgery, none of the patients had received any treatment.

The sequence derives from a female donor with papillary thyroid cancer or a benign thyroid nodule (not recorded which). Some clones in this sample may be carry-over from other donors' samples. V and J are TRBV9 and TRBJ1-6; D call uncertain. The sample taken for sequencing was blood. This CDR3 is CASSVGAGREYNSPLHF. DNA for the CDR3: TGTGCCAGCAGCGTAGGAGCGGGGAGAGAATATAATTCACCCCTCCACTTT.